A selection of T cell receptor beta chains follows, all from one sample in a study of cytomegalovirus exposure and HLA in healthy donors. Here immunoSEQ multiplex PCR was the method, and the copy in TCRdb shows in-frame clones only, minus some. Counted here are 70,000 to 75,000 clones, around 93% occurring once; the ten biggest clones make up under 1.3%. The sequenced material came from PBMCs. These receptors were collected from a woman younger than 35 in good health and CMV-seronegative. The CDR3 runs from the conserved cysteine through the conserved F or W. Fields, in order: clone size, D gene, J gene, V gene, CDR3 DNA, CDR3 protein. The D gene is left open where the match is weak. Expanded clones are given a class, and other clones once, few, many or no size at all.

NA | TRBD2 | TRBJ2-2 | TRBV7-8 | TGTGCCAGCAGCTTAGCTACTAGCGGGGGGATTGGCACCGGGGAGCTGTTTTTT | CASSLATSGGIGTGELFF
NA | NA | TRBJ2-2 | TRBV2 | TGTGCCAGCAGTGATCCCACCCCCAGGGAGAACACCGGGGAGCTGTTTTTT | CASSDPTPRENTGELFF
NA | NA | TRBJ1-5 | TRBV10-3 | TGTGCCATCAGCCCTGACAGGACGAATCAGCCCCAGCATTTT | CAISPDRTNQPQHF
NA | TRBD1 | TRBJ2-5 | TRBV11-1 | TGTGCCAGCAGCCATAGGGTGCAGGCAGGGGGAGAGACCCAGTACTTC | CASSHRVQAGGETQYF
NA | NA | TRBJ2-5 | TRBV28 | TGTGCCAGCAGTCCCCCGAAGGGGAACCAAGAGACCCAGTACTTC | CASSPPKGNQETQYF
NA | TRBD2 | TRBJ2-7 | TRBV7-6 | TGTGCCAGCAGCCAAGCTAGCGGATTCACCTACGAGCAGTACTTC | CASSQASGFTYEQYF
once | TRBD1 | TRBJ2-5 | TRBV2 | TGTGCCAGCCTCGGACAGGGGGTAGAGACCCAGTACTTC | CASLGQGVETQYF
NA | NA | TRBJ2-5 | TRBV21-1 | TGTGCCAGCCCAGAAATGCTTGGGACCCAGTACTTC | CASPEMLGTQYF
NA | NA | TRBJ2-1 | TRBV28 | TGTGCCAGCAGGGGACGGGGGAACAATGAGCAGTTCTTC | CASRGRGNNEQFF
NA | TRBD2 | TRBJ2-1 | TRBV4-3 | TGCGCCAGCAGCCAAGATTTGGCTAGCGGGGGGAATTACAATGAGCAGTTCTTC | CASSQDLASGGNYNEQFF
once | TRBD1 | TRBJ2-7 | TRBV6-1 | TGTGCCAGCAGTGAAGGACAGGGCTTGGTCGAGCAGTACTTC | CASSEGQGLVEQYF
NA | TRBD1 | TRBJ1-1 | TRBV27 | TGTGCCAGCACCCGGCAGGGGGGTAATACTGAAGCTTTCTTT | CASTRQGGNTEAFF
NA | NA | TRBJ1-1 | TRBV2 | TGTGCCACGGAGAGAACAGGGAAGGCTGAAGCTTTCTTT | CATERTGKAEAFF
NA | TRBD2 | TRBJ2-3 | TRBV27 | TGTGCCAGCAGTGTCCCGGGACTAGCTAGGGATACGCAGTATTTT | CASSVPGLARDTQYF
NA | TRBD1 | TRBJ2-7 | TRBV19 | TGTGCCAGTAGTATCTGGCGCGGGGACAGGGCGGCCGAGCAGTACTTC | CASSIWRGDRAAEQYF
NA | TRBD1 | TRBJ2-2 | TRBV11-2 | TGTGCCAGCAGCTTTGGACAGGGCACTAACACCGGGGAGCTGTTTTTT | CASSFGQGTNTGELFF
NA | NA | TRBJ1-1 | TRBV6-6 | TGTGCCAGCAGTTACTTAGCAGAAATGAACACTGAAGCTTTCTTT | CASSYLAEMNTEAFF
NA | NA | TRBJ2-1 | TRBV30 | TGTGCCTGGAGTGTAAGGGGAAACAATGAGCAGTTCTTC | CAWSVRGNNEQFF
NA | TRBD1 | TRBJ1-3 | TRBV25-1 | TGTGCCAGCAGTGGGACAGGGGCAAACACCATATATTTT | CASSGTGANTIYF
NA | TRBD2 | TRBJ2-5 | TRBV7-2 | TGTGCCAGCAGCCCGCGGACTAGCGCAACAGAGACCCAGTACTTC | CASSPRTSATETQYF
NA | NA | TRBJ2-1 | TRBV21-1 | TGTGCCAGCAGCAAAGCGCTACTAGCGGGGGGTTACAATGAGCAGTTCTTC | CASSKALLAGGYNEQFF
NA | TRBD2 | TRBJ2-3 | TRBV6-4 | TGTGCCAGCAGTGTTGGGACTACCTCCTCAGATACGCAGTATTTT | CASSVGTTSSDTQYF
NA | TRBD1 | TRBJ1-5 | TRBV30 | TGTGCCTGGAGTGTTGGGACAGGCAATCAGCCCCAGCATTTT | CAWSVGTGNQPQHF
NA | NA | TRBJ1-2 | TRBV19 | TGTGCCAGTAGTAATTTCACCTCGGGGAACTATGGCTACACCTTC | CASSNFTSGNYGYTF
NA | NA | TRBJ2-7 | TRBV29-1 | TGCAGCGTTGAGTTAGGGGCTTCCAGCACCTACGAGCAGTACTTC | CSVELGASSTYEQYF
NA | TRBD2 | TRBJ2-5 | TRBV5-4 | TGTGCCAGCAGTTCCCAGACTAGCGGGGGGGGAGAGACCCAGTACTTC | CASSSQTSGGGETQYF
NA | TRBD1 | TRBJ2-7 | TRBV7-3 | TGTGCCAGCAGCTCGACAGGGGCCCACGAGCAGTACTTC | CASSSTGAHEQYF
NA | NA | TRBJ2-2 | TRBV7-3 | TGTGCCAGCAGCTTAACCGGTGCCGGGGAGCTGTTTTTT | CASSLTGAGELFF
NA | TRBD1 | TRBJ1-3 | TRBV7-8 | TGTGCCAGCAGCTTAAGTTGGACAGGTGGAAACACCATATATTTT | CASSLSWTGGNTIYF
NA | TRBD1 | TRBJ1-1 | TRBV6-5 | TGTGCCAGCAGTCAGGACAGGGGGCTTGAGGCTTTCTTT | CASSQDRGLEAFF
NA | NA | TRBJ1-2 | TRBV30 | TGTGCCTGGAGTGTACTAAGAGGGCGGGGCTACACCTTC | CAWSVLRGRGYTF
once | TRBD1 | TRBJ1-2 | TRBV7-9 | TGTGCCAGCAGCCAAGGACAGGGATATGGCTACACCTTC | CASSQGQGYGYTF
NA | TRBD2 | TRBJ2-3 | TRBV6-4 | TGTGCCAGCAAAGCGCTAGCGGGGGGGACCACAGATACGCAGTATTTT | CASKALAGGTTDTQYF
few | TRBD1 | TRBJ2-1 | TRBV9 | TGTGCCAGCAGCCTTCTAGGGACAGGGGTGAATGAGCAGTTCTTC | CASSLLGTGVNEQFF
NA | NA | TRBJ2-3 | TRBV11-2 | TGTGCCAGCAGCTTAAGTCTAAACATCGAGGCAGATACGCAGTATTTT | CASSLSLNIEADTQYF
few | NA | TRBJ2-3 | TRBV6-4 | TGTGCCAGCAGCCCCACAGCGGGCGGAACAGATACGCAGTATTTT | CASSPTAGGTDTQYF
NA | TRBD1 | TRBJ1-2 | TRBV13 | TGTGCCAGCAGCTTAGCAGTATTCCGGACAGGGATCTATGGCTACACCTTC | CASSLAVFRTGIYGYTF
NA | TRBD2 | TRBJ2-5 | TRBV5-6 | TGTGCCAGCAGCCCATTGGGCGGGAGAGAGACCCAGTACTTC | CASSPLGGRETQYF
NA | NA | TRBJ2-7 | TRBV5-6 | TGTGCCAGCAGCTTCAGGGACGAGCAGTACTTC | CASSFRDEQYF
NA | NA | TRBJ2-5 | TRBV9 | TGTGCCAGCAGCGCCTCCCAGGGTTACGAGACCCAGTACTTC | CASSASQGYETQYF
NA | TRBD1 | TRBJ2-5 | TRBV5-1 | TGCGCCAGCAGCCCTACCGGGACAGCCAAACAAGAGACCCAGTACTTC | CASSPTGTAKQETQYF
NA | TRBD1 | TRBJ2-7 | TRBV10-1 | TGCGCCAGCAGTGACCTGGGACAGGGGGCCGTCGAGCAGTACTTC | CASSDLGQGAVEQYF
NA | NA | TRBJ2-3 | TRBV10-3 | TGTGCCATCAAACCCGGGACACCAGATACGCAGTATTTT | CAIKPGTPDTQYF
NA | TRBD2 | TRBJ2-3 | TRBV9 | TGTGCCAGCAGCGGTGGACTAGCGGGATTGCGAGATACGCAGTATTTT | CASSGGLAGLRDTQYF
few | NA | TRBJ2-7 | TRBV6-1 | TGTGCCAGCAGTGAAGCATCGGGACATCCCTACGAGCAGTACTTC | CASSEASGHPYEQYF
NA | NA | TRBJ2-5 | TRBV29-1 | TGCAGCGTCTTTTTCCAAGAGACCCAGTACTTC | CSVFFQETQYF
NA | NA | TRBJ1-1 | TRBV7-3 | TGTGCCAGCAGGGGGCAGGGGAACACTGAAGCTTTCTTT | CASRGQGNTEAFF
NA | TRBD1 | TRBJ1-5 | TRBV19 | TGTGCCAGTAGTTATCGGACAGGGGTCGTTTATAGCAATCAGCCCCAGCATTTT | CASSYRTGVVYSNQPQHF